The 14 T cell receptor beta chains below come from one sample, sequenced in a study of T cell clonotyping in hematopoietic cell transplantation. Assay: immunoSEQ multiplex PCR; the TCRdb copy retains only in-frame clones and omits some. The sample includes fewer than 15,000 clones, approximately 84% of them seen just once. The sample here was PBMCs, taken 100 days after allogeneic stem cell transplant. These receptors all stem from a male patient aged 45 to 59 who had an allogeneic stem cell transplant from an unrelated donor, so T cells may come from the graft donor. Some clones in this sample may be carry-over from other donors' samples.

The rearrangement links TRBV5-1 to TRBJ2-5; tentatively, D is TRBD1 (5 bases). The V and J ends lost 4 bases and 5 bases respectively, with 12 bases between them. Germline CDR1 reads SGHRS; CDR2 reads YFSETQ. The CDR3 spans 13 residues. CDR3 in DNA: TGCGCCAGCAGCCAGGGCCATGGGGAGACCCAGTACTTC. It yields the protein CASSQGHGETQYF.

This rearrangement joins TRBV6-1 to TRBJ2-7; 8 bases match TRBD1. This CDR3 has 15 amino acids. Losses at the gene ends were 6 bases for V and 1 base for J; bases not matched to a gene: 8. Looked up from germline, CDR1 is MNHNS and CDR2 is SASEGT. The CDR3 sequence: CASRDGQGLSYEQYF. In DNA form, the CDR3 reads TGTGCCAGCAGGGACGGACAGGGACTTTCCTACGAGCAGTACTTC.

This sequence joins TRBV6-1 and TRBJ2-4; 8 nucleotides align to TRBD2. The germline CDR1 and CDR2 sequences are MNHNS and SASEGT. V shed 0 bases and J 3 bases; nucleotides not matched to a gene: 13. CDR3 length equals 19 residues. CDR3 nucleotides: TGTGCCAGCAGTGAAGCGCGGGAGGTAGCCCCATTACGCAAAAACATTCAGTACTTC. Translated, it gives CASSEAREVAPLRKNIQYF.

V gene TRBV5-6 combines with J gene TRBJ1-1; D call uncertain. CDR1 SGHDT and CDR2 YYEEEE come from the germline V gene. This CDR3 has 13 residues. The V end was cut by 2 bases, the J end by 6 bases, with 11 bases between. The CDR3 loop is CASSFGLNPEAFF. In DNA, the CDR3 is TGTGCCAGCAGCTTCGGGCTCAATCCTGAAGCTTTCTTT.

The chain couples TRBV28 to TRBJ1-4; no clear D. The V end was cut by 7 bases, the J end by 3 bases, with 12 bases between. This CDR3 spans 14 amino acids. From germline, CDR1 is MDHEN and CDR2 SYDVKM. CDR3 amino acids: CASMVRGSNEKLFF. In DNA form, the CDR3 reads TGTGCCAGCATGGTACGAGGATCTAATGAAAAACTGTTTTTT.

This clone is a singleton in its sample. This chain uses TRBV19 with TRBJ1-1, with D perhaps TRBD1 (5 bases). Trimming took 1 base from V and 6 from J, leaving 15 bases between them. Germline lookup yields CDR1 LNHDA and CDR2 SQIVND (reference sequence). This CDR3 contains 15 residues. The DNA of the CDR3 is TGTGCCAGTAGTATAGTGACGGGCTCGGGGGCTGAAGCTTTCTTT. Protein sequence: CASSIVTGSGAEAFF.

The CDR3 nucleotides read TGTGCCAGCAGTGAGTGGAGCGTCCTCAATCAGCCCCAGCATTTT. Its protein product is CASSEWSVLNQPQHF. The V gene is TRBV2, the J gene TRBJ1-5; D uncertain. The CDR3 totals 15 residues. The germline CDR1 and CDR2 sequences are SNHLY and FYNNEI. The ends were cut back, 3 bases at V and 3 bases at J, with 12 bases in the middle.

The CDR3 region is CAISGGGTYTEAFF. CDR3 in DNA: TGTGCCATCAGTGGAGGGGGCACGTACACTGAAGCTTTCTTT. The chain uses TRBV10-3 and TRBJ1-1; 7 nucleotides agree with TRBD1. From germline, CDR1 is ENHRY and CDR2 SYGVKD. Trimming at V came to 4 bases and at J to 3 bases, leaving 5 bases not matched to a gene. The CDR3 totals 14 residues.

The J gene is TRBJ2-7, the V gene TRBV6-5; 8 bases fit TRBD1. CDR3 size: 15 residues. Germline trimming cut 7 bases from V and 2 bases from J; bases unmatched to any gene: 10. Germline CDR1 reads MNHEY; CDR2 reads SVGAGI. The CDR3 DNA is TGTGCCAGCAACCAGGCCGGACAGGGTCCCTACGAGCAGTACTTC. It translates to CASNQAGQGPYEQYF.

Only a few counts were recorded for this clone. The V gene is TRBV7-9, the J gene TRBJ1-2; 7 bases align to TRBD1. The germline V gene encodes CDR1 SEHNR and CDR2 FQNEAQ (reference sequence). The CDR3 runs to 14 residues. The V segment lost 0 bases and the J segment 6 bases; nucleotides outside the gene matches: 4. The CDR3 DNA is TGTGCCAGCAGCTTAGCAGACAGGGAGCATGGCTACACCTTC. This gives the protein CASSLADREHGYTF.

The chain has TRBV6-5 and TRBJ1-5, with 10 bases aligning to TRBD1. Germline CDR1 reads MNHEY; CDR2 reads SVGAGI. The CDR3 spans 16 residues. The trim removed 0 bases at V and 2 bases at J, leaving 1 base unmatched. The CDR3 region has the DNA TGTGCCAGCAGTTACTCCGGACAGGGGGGCAATCAGCCCCAGCATTTT. This sequence encodes CASSYSGQGGNQPQHF.

This rearrangement joins TRBV15 to TRBJ2-1, with TRBD2 matching 7 bases. CDR3 length: 16 amino acids. CDR1 is LNHNV and CDR2 is YYDKDF in the germline V gene (reference sequence). V lost 1 base and J lost 5; bases outside the gene matches: 8. CDR3 DNA: TGTGCCACCAGCAGAGTCCGGGGAGGGAGCGACAATGAGCAGTTCTTC. It specifies CATSRVRGGSDNEQFF.

This clone was recorded once. The chain employs TRBV4-1 and TRBJ1-2, with 9 positions matching TRBD1. Germline V gene lookup returns CDR1 MGHRA and CDR2 YSYEKL. CDR3 size: 15 residues. V dropped 2 bases and J dropped 8; count of bases not matched to a gene: 9. CDR3 residues: CASSQLTGGAEGYTF. CDR3 DNA sequence: TGCGCCAGCAGCCAACTTACAGGGGGCGCGGAAGGCTACACCTTC.

The CDR3 nucleotides read TGTGCCAGCAGCGTAGAAGGTAGCTGGTCCTACAATGAGCAGTTCTTC. Translated, it gives CASSVEGSWSYNEQFF. V usage is TRBV9 and J usage is TRBJ2-1; unclear D gene. The V and J ends lost 0 bases and 1 base respectively, with 11 bases between them. Germline assignment: CDR1 SGDLS and CDR2 YYNGEE. The CDR3 has 16 residues.